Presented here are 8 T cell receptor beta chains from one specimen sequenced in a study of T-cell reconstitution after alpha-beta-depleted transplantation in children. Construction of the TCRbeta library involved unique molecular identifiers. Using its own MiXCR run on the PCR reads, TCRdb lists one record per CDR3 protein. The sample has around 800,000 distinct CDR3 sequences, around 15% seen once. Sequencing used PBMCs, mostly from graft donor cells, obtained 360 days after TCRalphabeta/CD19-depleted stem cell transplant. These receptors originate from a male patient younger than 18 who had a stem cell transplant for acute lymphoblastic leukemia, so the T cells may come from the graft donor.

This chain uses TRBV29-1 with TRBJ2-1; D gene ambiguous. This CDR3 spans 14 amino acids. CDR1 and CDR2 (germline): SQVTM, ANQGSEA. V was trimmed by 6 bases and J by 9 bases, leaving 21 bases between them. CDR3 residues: CSVEQTGKHGEQFF. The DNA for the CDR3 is TGCAGCGTGGAACAAACCGGAAAACACGGTGAGCAGTTCTTC.

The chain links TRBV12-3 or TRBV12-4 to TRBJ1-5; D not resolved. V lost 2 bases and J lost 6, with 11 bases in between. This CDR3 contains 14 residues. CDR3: CASSLTGQVQPQHF. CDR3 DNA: TGTGCCAGCAGTTTAACGGGCCAGGTTCAGCCCCAGCATTTT.

CDR3 amino acids: CASSPQGARGNQPQHF. In DNA, the CDR3 is TGCGCCAGCAGCCCACAGGGGGCGCGGGGGAATCAGCCCCAGCATTTT. J is TRBJ1-5 and V is TRBV4-1; 9 nucleotides align to TRBD1. After removal of 4 bases from V and 4 bases from J, the junction contained 8 bases not matched to a gene. The length of the CDR3 is 16 residues. Per germline, CDR1 MGHRA and CDR2 YSYEKL.

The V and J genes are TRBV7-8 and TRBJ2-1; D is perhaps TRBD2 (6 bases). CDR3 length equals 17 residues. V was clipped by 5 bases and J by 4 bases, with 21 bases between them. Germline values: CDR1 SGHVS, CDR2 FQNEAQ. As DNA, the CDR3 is TGTGCCAGCAGCCCCGCCGCGGGGCTACTTGGGTACAATGAGCAGTTCTTC. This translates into CASSPAAGLLGYNEQFF.

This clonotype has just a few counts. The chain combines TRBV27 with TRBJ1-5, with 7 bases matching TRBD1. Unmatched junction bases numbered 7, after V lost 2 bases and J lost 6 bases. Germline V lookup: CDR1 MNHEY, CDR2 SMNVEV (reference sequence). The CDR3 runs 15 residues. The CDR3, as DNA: TGTGCCAGCAGTTTACAGGGGGGGTCAAGTCAGCCCCAGCATTTT. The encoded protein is CASSLQGGSSQPQHF.

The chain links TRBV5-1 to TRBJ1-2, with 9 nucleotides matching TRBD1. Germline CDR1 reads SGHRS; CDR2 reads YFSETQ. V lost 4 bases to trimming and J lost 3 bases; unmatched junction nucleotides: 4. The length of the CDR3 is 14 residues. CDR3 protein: CASSVGQGYYGYTF. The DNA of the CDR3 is TGCGCCAGCAGCGTGGGACAGGGCTACTATGGCTACACCTTC. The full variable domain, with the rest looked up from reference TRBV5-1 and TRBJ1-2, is KAGVTQTPRYLIKTRGQQVTLSCSPISGHRSVSWYQQTPGQGLQFLFEYFSETQRNKGNFPGRFSGRQFSNSRSEMNVSTLELGDSALYLCASSVGQGYYGYTFGSGTRLTVV.

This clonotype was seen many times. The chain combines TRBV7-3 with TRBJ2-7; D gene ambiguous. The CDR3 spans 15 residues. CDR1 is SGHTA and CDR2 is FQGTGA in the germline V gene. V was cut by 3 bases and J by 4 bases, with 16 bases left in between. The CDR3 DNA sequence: TGTGCCAGCAGCTTGACGGGCTCCCTGGAATACGAGCAGTACTTC. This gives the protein CASSLTGSLEYEQYF.

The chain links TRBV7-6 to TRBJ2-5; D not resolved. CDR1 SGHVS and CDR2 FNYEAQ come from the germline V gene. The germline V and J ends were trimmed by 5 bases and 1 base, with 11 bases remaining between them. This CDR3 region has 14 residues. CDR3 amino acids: CASSLLDTQETQYF. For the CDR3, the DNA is TGTGCCAGCAGCCTACTCGATACCCAAGAGACCCAGTACTTC.